This entry lists 28 T cell receptor beta chains sequenced from one sample in a study of blood T cells in healthy people across ages. Using a J-beta primer mix together with a sample-barcoded 5' primer, a second PCR was run for roughly 6 to 11 cycles. TCRdb itself ran the 5' RACE reads through MiXCR, one entry per CDR3 protein. The repertoire holds around 1.5 million distinct CDR3 sequences, with approximately 32% as singletons. Sequencing was carried out using blood. These receptors all stem from a woman aged 25 to 39 in good health.

Turning to this clonotype: The junction departs from germline at one end; a sequencing error may be responsible. This rearrangement joins TRBV29-1 to TRBJ2-3; weak D call: TRBD1 (6 bases). The germline CDR1 and CDR2 sequences are SQVTM and ANQGSEA. The CDR3 loop spans 12 amino acids. The CDR3 DNA is TGCAGCGTCGAAGGGGGACCAGATACGCTGTATTTT. Translating it yields CSVEGGPDTLYF.

This clonotype was recorded a few times. J is TRBJ1-2 and V is TRBV27; D is ambiguous. The CDR3 is made up of 12 amino acids. The V and J ends lost 4 bases and 8 bases respectively, with 11 bases between them. CDR1 is MNHEY and CDR2 is SMNVEV in the germline V gene (reference sequence). DNA of the CDR3: TGTGCCAGCAGTTCAGGCGGGAAGGGCTACACCTTC. It specifies CASSSGGKGYTF.

This clonotype has more than one count but fewer than ten. The chain combines TRBV7-9 with TRBJ2-7; no reliable D call. CDR1 and CDR2 (germline): SEHNR, FQNEAQ (reference sequence). V lost 2 bases to trimming and J lost 2 bases, with 13 bases between them. This CDR3 contains 15 residues. The CDR3 DNA is TGTGCCAGCAGCTTATCCCCGGGCCTCGCCTACGAGCAGTACTTC. This translates into CASSLSPGLAYEQYF.

The chain links TRBV28 to TRBJ1-2; D is uncertain. The CDR3 has 12 amino acids. Per germline, CDR1 MDHEN and CDR2 SYDVKM. V dropped 5 bases and J dropped 8 bases, with 12 bases sitting between them. CDR3 protein: CASSPRTRGYTF. The CDR3 DNA follows: TGTGCCAGCAGTCCGAGAACGAGGGGCTACACCTTC.

This clonotype was counted between two and nine times. The J gene is TRBJ2-3, the V gene TRBV3-1, with TRBD2 matching over 14 bases. Trimming at V came to 0 bases and at J to 7 bases, leaving 6 bases not matched to a gene. The germline gives CDR1 LGHDT, CDR2 YNNKEL (reference sequence). This CDR3 is built from 17 residues. The DNA for the CDR3 is TGTGCCAGCAGCCAAGACCTGACTAGCGGGGGGGGGAATACGCAGTATTTT. Encoded protein: CASSQDLTSGGGNTQYF.

This clonotype was seen only a few times. The CDR3 nucleotides read TGTGCCAGCAGTTTAAACCAGGGGGACGAGCAGTACTTC. It is translated as CASSLNQGDEQYF. The rearrangement uses TRBV12-3 or TRBV12-4 and TRBJ2-4; 7 nucleotides match TRBD1. The J call may not be correct, given that the DNA end is closer to TRBJ2-7. The CDR3 sequence is 13 residues long.

This clonotype showed up many times. This chain links TRBV5-1 with TRBJ2-1; weak D call: TRBD2 (7 bases). Per germline, CDR1 SGHRS and CDR2 YFSETQ. V was shortened by 3 bases and J by 2 bases, with 21 bases between the two germline ends. CDR3 length equals 18 residues. The CDR3 protein is CASSSTVVAGATYNEQFF. Written as DNA, the CDR3 is TGCGCCAGCAGCTCAACCGTGGTGGCGGGGGCCACCTACAATGAGCAGTTCTTC.

A few counts support this clonotype. The chain employs TRBV9 and TRBJ2-5; 7 positions match TRBD2. CDR1 is SGDLS and CDR2 is YYNGEE in the germline V gene. This CDR3 has 16 residues. Trimming cost V 3 bases and J 0 bases; bases outside gene matches: 8. The CDR3 is CASSGNRRGNQETQYF. CDR3 nucleotide sequence: TGTGCCAGCAGCGGCAATAGGCGGGGGAACCAAGAGACCCAGTACTTC.

This clonotype was counted at least ten times. The CDR3 loop is CASSLAPSGEMNTEAFF. CDR3 in DNA: TGCGCCAGCAGCTTGGCCCCCTCAGGGGAAATGAACACTGAAGCTTTCTTT. V gene TRBV5-1 combines with J gene TRBJ1-1, with D tentatively TRBD1 (6 bases). Germline assignment: CDR1 SGHRS and CDR2 YFSETQ. Trimming took off 0 bases at V and 0 bases at J, with 15 bases between the two ends. This CDR3 has 17 amino acids.

This CDR3 reads CASSQGWQGSDQPQHF. DNA of the CDR3: TGCGCCAGCAGCCAAGGTTGGCAGGGATCCGATCAGCCCCAGCATTTT. The V and J genes are TRBV4-1 and TRBJ1-5, with D tentatively TRBD1 (5 bases). V lost 1 base to trimming and J lost 5 bases, with 15 bases between them. Germline CDR1 and CDR2: MGHRA and YSYEKL. CDR3 length: 16 amino acids.

This clonotype was seen at least ten times. The chain couples TRBV20-1 to TRBJ2-3; 8 nucleotides agree with TRBD2. Germline loops: CDR1 DFQATT, CDR2 SNEGSKA (reference sequence). This CDR3 is built from 13 residues. The V segment lost 6 bases and the J segment 3 bases; nucleotides outside the gene matches: 5. CDR3 loop: CSATGGVTDTQYF. The DNA of the CDR3 is TGCAGTGCAACGGGGGGGGTGACAGATACGCAGTATTTT.

This clonotype appeared a few times. The V call is TRBV20-1, the J call TRBJ2-3; D may match TRBD1 or TRBD2 (5 bases each). Germline V gene data show CDR1 as DFQATT and CDR2 as SNEGSKA (reference sequence). The CDR3 is 14 amino acids. The ends were cut back, 1 base at V and 2 bases at J, with 10 bases in the middle. The CDR3 DNA reads TGCAGTGCTAGAGTCCGGGGACCCACAGATACGCAGTATTTT. This encodes CSARVRGPTDTQYF.

This chain joins TRBV12-3 or TRBV12-4 and TRBJ1-2; 7 bases line up with TRBD1. V lost 6 bases and J lost 5; bases outside the gene matches: 3. This CDR3 has 12 residues. CDR3 bases: TGTGCCAGCAGATCGACAGGGTATGGCTACACCTTC. It encodes CASRSTGYGYTF.

The J gene is TRBJ1-4, the V gene TRBV12-3 or TRBV12-4; D gene uncertain. V lost 6 bases and J 8 bases, leaving 10 bases between the germline ends. This CDR3 spans 12 amino acids. The DNA for the CDR3 is TGTGCCAGCAGCTTTGCCGGAGAAAAACTGTTTTTT. It codes for CASSFAGEKLFF.

This rearrangement joins TRBV4-1 to TRBJ1-1; D is unclear. The germline CDR1 and CDR2 sequences are MGHRA and YSYEKL. This CDR3 contains 14 residues. Trimming took 0 bases from V and 5 from J, leaving 10 bases between them. The CDR3 region is CASSQDTRWTEAFF. The CDR3, as DNA: TGCGCCAGCAGCCAAGATACCCGGTGGACTGAAGCTTTCTTT.

This clonotype was detected only a few times. The V and J genes are TRBV2 and TRBJ2-1, with TRBD1 identical over 7 bases. CDR3 length equals 15 residues. V lost 6 bases to trimming and J lost 0 bases; unmatched junction nucleotides: 5. Germline loops: CDR1 SNHLY, CDR2 FYNNEI. This chain's CDR3 is CASRDRNSSYNEQFF. The CDR3 nucleotides read TGTGCCAGCAGGGACAGGAACAGCTCCTACAATGAGCAGTTCTTC.

This clonotype has only a few counts. The chain uses TRBV29-1 and TRBJ2-7; D remains ambiguous. Germline CDR1 reads SQVTM; CDR2 reads ANQGSEA. With 4 bases removed from V and 5 bases from J, the gap between germline ends came to 18 bases. The length of the CDR3 is 14 residues. In DNA, the CDR3 is TGCAGCGTTGGTATCTCGGCAGGTGCCCACGAGCAGTACTTC. It translates to CSVGISAGAHEQYF.

This chain connects TRBV21-1 to TRBJ1-3. TRBV21-1 is a known pseudogene. This CDR3 is built from 14 residues. The CDR3 loop is CASSKGASGNTIYF. CDR3 in DNA: TGTGCCAGCAGCAAAGGGGCATCTGGAAACACCATATATTTT.

The genes are TRBV28 and TRBJ2-3; 7 positions match TRBD2. There are 14 residues in the CDR3. Germline-derived CDR1 and CDR2 are MDHEN and SYDVKM. Unmatched junction bases numbered 8, after V lost 8 bases and J lost 3 bases. The CDR3 region has the DNA TGTGCCAGCCACGGGAGGCGAGGAACAGATACGCAGTATTTT. Its protein product is CASHGRRGTDTQYF.

The chain links TRBV24-1 to TRBJ2-1; perhaps TRBD2 as D (6 bases). With 5 bases removed from V and 4 bases from J, the gap between germline ends came to 8 bases. This CDR3 spans 13 amino acids. The germline V gene has CDR1 KGHDR and CDR2 SFDVKD. The CDR3 loop reads CATSATRYNEQFF. The CDR3 DNA sequence: TGTGCCACCAGTGCGACTAGGTACAATGAGCAGTTCTTC.

This clonotype appeared a few times. This sequence joins TRBV6-6 and TRBJ1-1; D not certain. Germline loops: CDR1 MNHNY, CDR2 SVGAGI (reference sequence). V dropped 2 bases and J dropped 0 bases, with 13 bases sitting between them. This CDR3 has 16 amino acids. The CDR3 reads CASSYHPGRMNTEAFF. The CDR3 DNA reads as TGTGCCAGCAGTTACCATCCCGGACGGATGAACACTGAAGCTTTCTTT.

This chain uses TRBV7-2 with TRBJ2-3; 11 bases match TRBD2. CDR3 size: 16 residues. J gave up 4 bases and V 1 base, and 4 bases lay outside the gene matches. Per germline, CDR1 SGHTA and CDR2 FQGNSA. CDR3 protein: CASSLVAGGRADTQYF. CDR3 coding DNA: TGTGCCAGCAGCTTAGTAGCGGGGGGGCGGGCAGATACGCAGTATTTT. Drawing the rest from reference TRBV7-2 and TRBJ2-3, the complete variable domain is GAGVSQSPSNKVTEKGKDVELRCDPISGHTALYWYRQSLGQGLEFLIYFQGNSAPDKSGLPSDRFSAERTGGSVSTLTIQRTQQEDSAVYLCASSLVAGGRADTQYFGPGTRLTVL.

V is TRBV10-3 and J is TRBJ2-1, with 11 bases lining up with TRBD1. V lost 11 bases, J lost 3 bases, and 9 bases stayed unmatched. The CDR3 runs to 15 residues. Germline V lookup: CDR1 ENHRY, CDR2 SYGVKD. Here the CDR3 DNA reads TGTGCCGTCACTTTGGGACAGGGGGACTACAATGAGCAGTTCTTC. This gives the protein CAVTLGQGDYNEQFF.

This clonotype has just a few counts. The chain joins TRBV9 to TRBJ1-1, with D possibly TRBD1 on 5 matching bases. The germline gives CDR1 SGDLS, CDR2 YYNGEE. There are 17 residues in the CDR3. With 4 bases removed from V and 4 bases from J, the gap between germline ends came to 23 bases. The CDR3 DNA sequence: TGTGCCAGCAGCCCCCGGGGGGGGAATTCAGGGTCCACTGAAGCTTTCTTT. Its protein product is CASSPRGGNSGSTEAFF.

The chain combines TRBV6-6 with TRBJ2-2; D possibly matches TRBD1 or TRBD2 (5 bases each). Germline CDR1 MNHNY, CDR2 SVGAGI (reference sequence). V shed 6 bases and J shed 5 bases, with 13 bases lying between them. CDR3 length equals 14 residues. CDR3 residues: CASSPPGRTGELFF. The CDR3 DNA reads TGTGCCAGCAGCCCCCCGGGGCGAACCGGGGAGCTGTTTTTT.

This clonotype was counted between two and nine times. The V and J genes are TRBV7-9 and TRBJ2-7, with 8 positions matching TRBD2. Germline values: CDR1 SEHNR, CDR2 FQNEAQ (reference sequence). This CDR3 contains 15 residues. V lost 1 base and J lost 4; bases outside the gene matches: 6. CDR3 loop: CASSLEGGGPYEQYF. Written as DNA, the CDR3 is TGTGCCAGCAGCTTAGAAGGCGGGGGGCCTTACGAGCAGTACTTC.

Comment on this clonotype: Because the CDR3 is missing its conserved closing phenylalanine or tryptophan, this is likely a read error. The chain has TRBV20-1 and TRBJ2-5; maybe TRBD2 (5 bases). Germline CDR1 and CDR2: DFQATT and SNEGSKA (reference sequence). This CDR3 has 14 amino acids. Trimming pared 6 bases from V and 5 bases from J, leaving 19 bases between. CDR3 amino acids: CSAKGDLGQETQYV. The DNA of the CDR3 is TGCAGTGCGAAGGGAGATTTAGGTCAGGAGACCCAGTACGTC.

To note about this clonotype: Its ends do not fully match the called genes, so a read error is possible. V is TRBV12-3 or TRBV12-4 and J is TRBJ1-5; D is unclear. The CDR3 sequence is 13 residues long. In nucleotides, the CDR3 is TGTACCAGCAGCTTGGCTTTGGGTCAGCCCCAGCATTTT. The encoded protein is CTSSLALGQPQHF.